The 5 T cell receptor beta chains below come from one sample, sequenced in a study of blood T cells in healthy people across ages. With a J-beta primer mix and a sample-barcoded 5' primer, a second PCR ran about 7 to 12 cycles. MiXCR, applied by TCRdb to the 5' RACE reads, yields one record per CDR3 protein. The sample holds about 1,500,000 distinct CDR3 sequences, 25% to 30% seen once. Input material: blood. The receptor set was obtained from a woman aged 25 to 39 in good health.

The sample holds a few counts of this clonotype. The chain is built from TRBV10-2 and TRBJ2-5, with D tentatively TRBD1 (6 bases). Trimming removed 8 bases at V and 4 bases at J, with 14 bases between. The CDR3 consists of 13 residues. Germline V CDR1 and CDR2: WSHSY, SAAADI. The chain's CDR3 is CASGYRVRETQYF. CDR3 sequence (DNA): TGCGCCAGCGGATACAGGGTTCGAGAGACCCAGTACTTC.

The CDR3 DNA reads TGCAGTGCTTGGACAGGGGGCATGAGCAATCAGCCCCAGCATTTT. This gives the protein CSAWTGGMSNQPQHF. The chain combines TRBV20-1 with TRBJ1-5, with 11 positions matching TRBD1. Germline V gives CDR1 DFQATT, CDR2 SNEGSKA (reference sequence). CDR3 size: 15 residues. With 5 bases clipped from V and 1 base from J, the junction kept 4 bases outside the gene matches.

As concerns this clonotype: The germline gene is not matched at one end of the junction; a read error may be the cause. This chain uses TRBV11-1 with TRBJ2-1; 10 bases are shared with TRBD2. In germline, CDR1 is SGHAT, CDR2 FQDESV (reference sequence). The CDR3 covers 16 residues. CDR3 in DNA: TGTGCCAGCAGCGTCGGTAGCGGGGGGCTAGACAATGAGCAGGTCTTC. Encoded protein: CASSVGSGGLDNEQVF.

V is TRBV6-6 and J is TRBJ2-1; possibly TRBD2 for D (5 bases). Trimming removed 5 bases from V and 2 bases from J, with 13 bases in between. CDR1 MNHNY and CDR2 SVGAGI come from the germline V gene (reference sequence). There are 15 residues in the CDR3. CDR3 in DNA: TGTGCCAGCAGTGTGGACTTCGGAGCCTACAATGAGCAGTTCTTC. Its protein product is CASSVDFGAYNEQFF.

Only a few counts were recorded for this clonotype. The rearrangement uses TRBV18 and TRBJ2-5, with D perhaps TRBD2 (5 bases). The germline gives CDR1 KGHSH, CDR2 LQKENI. The V gene lost 2 bases and the J gene lost 5 bases, with 12 bases spanning the gap. The CDR3 loop spans 14 amino acids. Here the CDR3 DNA reads TGTGCCAGCTCACCAGACATACGAGGGGAGACCCAGTACTTC. Translating it yields CASSPDIRGETQYF.